Listed below are T cell receptor beta chains from one sample, sequenced in a study of yellow fever vaccine responses in identical twins. TCRdb reprocessed the RT-PCR reads with MiXCR, giving one entry per CDR3 protein. This sample has about 23,000 distinct CDR3 sequences, with roughly 80% found just once. Sequenced material: T cells from blood (PBMCs), unsorted or a sorted subset (not recorded which), taken before or after yellow fever vaccination (not recorded which). The source is a woman aged 18-29 years who received the yellow fever vaccine. The CDR3 runs from the conserved cysteine through the conserved F or W. A D gene is named only where the DNA matches it firmly. Not every row has a clone size; where given, it reads once, few, many or a size class.

TRBV19,NA,TRBJ1-4,NA,CASSSGSSNEKLFF,TGTGCCAGTAGTTCCGGGTCCTCCAATGAAAAACTGTTTTTT
TRBV29-1,few,TRBJ2-5,NA,CSVDSGWETQYF,TGCAGCGTTGATTCAGGGTGGGAGACCCAGTACTTC
TRBV21-1,NA,TRBJ2-1,NA,CASSNLGGKVNEQFF,TGTGCCAGCAGCAACTTGGGGGGTAAGGTCAATGAGCAGTTCTTC
TRBV7-6,NA,TRBJ2-2,TRBD1,CASSFRDRGFCTGELFF,TGTGCCAGCAGCTTCCGGGACAGGGGTTTCTGCACCGGGGAGCTGTTTTTT
TRBV28,NA,TRBJ2-1,NA,CASSRQAGNNEQFF,TGTGCCAGCAGTAGACAGGCCGGCAACAATGAGCAGTTCTTC
TRBV5-1,NA,TRBJ2-3,NA,CASALPSGDTQYF,TGCGCCAGCGCCCTGCCCTCGGGAGATACGCAGTATTTT
TRBV7-9,NA,TRBJ2-7,TRBD2,CASSLAPLAGDHEQYF,TGTGCCAGCAGCTTAGCCCCACTAGCGGGAGACCACGAGCAGTACTTC
TRBV2,NA,TRBJ2-3,NA,CASSERITDTQYF,TGTGCCAGCAGTGAAAGGATCACAGATACGCAGTATTTT
TRBV29-1,NA,TRBJ2-2,NA,CSVETGYDTGELFF,TGCAGCGTTGAAACCGGGTACGACACCGGGGAGCTGTTTTTT
TRBV3-1,NA,TRBJ2-5,NA,CASSSRVGRQQETQYF,TGTGCCAGCAGCTCCCGAGTGGGACGGCAACAAGAGACCCAGTACTTC
TRBV3-1,few,TRBJ2-3,NA,CASSQVKYTQYF,TGTGCCAGCAGCCAAGTTAAGTATACGCAGTATTTT
TRBV15,NA,TRBJ2-3,NA,CATSRVLDTSTDTQYF,TGTGCCACCAGCAGAGTCCTGGACACTAGCACAGATACGCAGTATTTT
TRBV2,once,TRBJ2-1,NA,CASSEDRRLSEQFF,TGTGCCAGCAGTGAAGACAGGAGGCTTAGTGAGCAGTTCTTC
TRBV4-1,NA,TRBJ2-3,NA,CASSPSRVPGTDTQYF,TGCGCCAGCAGCCCCTCCAGGGTACCTGGCACAGATACGCAGTATTTT
TRBV6-1,NA,TRBJ2-7,TRBD1,CASSIGTGGSEQYF,TGTGCCAGCAGCATCGGGACAGGGGGCAGCGAGCAGTACTTC
TRBV11-3,NA,TRBJ1-1,NA,CASSHTWDTEAFF,TGTGCCAGCAGTCATACGTGGGACACTGAAGCTTTCTTT
TRBV5-1,few,TRBJ2-1,NA,CASSLALSQHYNEQFF,TGCGCCAGCAGCTTGGCCCTTAGTCAGCATTACAATGAGCAGTTCTTC
TRBV10-3,few,TRBJ1-1,NA,CAISAATRTEAFF,TGTGCCATCAGTGCCGCGACTCGGACTGAAGCTTTCTTT
TRBV28,NA,TRBJ2-5,NA,CASNVGQETQYF,TGTGCCAGCAATGTAGGACAAGAGACCCAGTACTTC
TRBV6-1,NA,TRBJ2-3,TRBD2,CASSGLAGKRTDTQYF,TGTGCCAGCAGTGGACTAGCGGGAAAAAGGACAGATACGCAGTATTTT
TRBV29-1,NA,TRBJ2-4,NA,CSVESGLAKNIQYF,TGCAGCGTTGAAAGCGGCCTAGCCAAAAACATTCAGTACTTC
TRBV12-3/TRBV12-4,NA,TRBJ1-2,NA,CASSLGGPYGYTF,TGTGCCAGCAGTTTAGGCGGTCCCTATGGCTACACCTTC
TRBV4-1,NA,TRBJ2-1,TRBD2,CASTPAGGLNEQFF,TGCGCCAGCACTCCAGCGGGGGGCTTAAATGAGCAGTTCTTC
TRBV7-9,few,TRBJ1-4,NA,CASTSGVSANEKLFF,TGTGCCAGCACCTCGGGGGTATCGGCTAATGAAAAACTGTTTTTT
TRBV13,few,TRBJ1-1,NA,CASSLSLNTEAFF,TGTGCCAGCAGTTTAAGCCTGAACACTGAAGCTTTCTTT
TRBV11-3,NA,TRBJ2-3,TRBD2,CASSPLAGGPNTQYF,TGTGCCAGCAGCCCACTAGCGGGAGGACCCAATACGCAGTATTTT
TRBV29-1,NA,TRBJ2-7,NA,CSVERALGYEQYF,TGCAGCGTCGAGCGGGCCTTAGGGTATGAGCAGTACTTC
TRBV12-5,NA,TRBJ2-1,TRBD2,CASGAGTSSYNEQFF,TGTGCTAGTGGTGCCGGGACTAGCTCCTACAATGAGCAGTTCTTC
TRBV3-1,NA,TRBJ2-3,TRBD2,CASSQDRLAGTDTQYF,TGTGCCAGCAGCCAAGATAGACTAGCGGGCACAGATACGCAGTATTTT